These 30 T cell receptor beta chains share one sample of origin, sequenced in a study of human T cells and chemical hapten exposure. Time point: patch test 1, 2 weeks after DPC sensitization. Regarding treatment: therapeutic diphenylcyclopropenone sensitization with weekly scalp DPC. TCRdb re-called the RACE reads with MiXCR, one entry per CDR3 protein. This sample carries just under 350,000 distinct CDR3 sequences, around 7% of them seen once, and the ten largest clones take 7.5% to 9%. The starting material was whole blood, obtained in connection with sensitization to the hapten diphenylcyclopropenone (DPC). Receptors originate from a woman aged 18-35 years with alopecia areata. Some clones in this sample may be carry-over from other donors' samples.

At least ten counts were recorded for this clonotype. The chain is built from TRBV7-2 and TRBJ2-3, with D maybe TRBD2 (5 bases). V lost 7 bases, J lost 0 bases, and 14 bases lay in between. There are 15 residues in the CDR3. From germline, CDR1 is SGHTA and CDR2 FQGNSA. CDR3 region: CASTPGSTSTDTQYF. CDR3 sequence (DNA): TGTGCCAGCACCCCGGGATCTACGAGCACAGATACGCAGTATTTT.

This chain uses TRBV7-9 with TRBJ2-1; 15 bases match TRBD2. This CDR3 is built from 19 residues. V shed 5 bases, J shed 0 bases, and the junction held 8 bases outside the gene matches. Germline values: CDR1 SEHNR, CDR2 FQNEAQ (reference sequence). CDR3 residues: CASSHGTSGGQSSYNEQFF. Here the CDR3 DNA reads TGTGCCAGCAGCCATGGGACTAGCGGGGGGCAGAGCTCCTACAATGAGCAGTTCTTC. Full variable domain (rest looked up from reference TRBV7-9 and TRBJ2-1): DTGVSQNPRHKITKRGQNVTFRCDPISEHNRLYWYRQTLGQGPEFLTYFQNEAQLEKSRLLSDRFSAERPKGSFSTLEIQRTEQGDSAMYLCASSHGTSGGQSSYNEQFFGPGTRLTVL.

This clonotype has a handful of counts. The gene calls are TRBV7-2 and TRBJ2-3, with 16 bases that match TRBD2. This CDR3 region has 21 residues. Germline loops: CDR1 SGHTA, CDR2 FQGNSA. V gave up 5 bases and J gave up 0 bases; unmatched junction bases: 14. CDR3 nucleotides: TGTGCCAGCAGCCTCCCGACGGGACTAGCGGGGGGGCAGTCTAGCACAGATACGCAGTATTTT. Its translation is CASSLPTGLAGGQSSTDTQYF.

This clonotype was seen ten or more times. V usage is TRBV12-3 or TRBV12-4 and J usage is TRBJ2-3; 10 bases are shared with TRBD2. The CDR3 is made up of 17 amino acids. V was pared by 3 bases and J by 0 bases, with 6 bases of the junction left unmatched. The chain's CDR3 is CASSFGRSGGSTDTQYF. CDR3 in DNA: TGTGCCAGCAGTTTCGGTCGTAGCGGGGGGAGCACAGATACGCAGTATTTT.

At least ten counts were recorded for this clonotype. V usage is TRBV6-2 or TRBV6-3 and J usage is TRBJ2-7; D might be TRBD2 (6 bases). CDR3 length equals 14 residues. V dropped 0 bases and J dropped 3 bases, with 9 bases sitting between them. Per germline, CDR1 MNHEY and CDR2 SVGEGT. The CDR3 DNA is TGTGCCAGCAGTTACTCGCCGACTAGCTACGAGCAGTACTTC. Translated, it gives CASSYSPTSYEQYF.

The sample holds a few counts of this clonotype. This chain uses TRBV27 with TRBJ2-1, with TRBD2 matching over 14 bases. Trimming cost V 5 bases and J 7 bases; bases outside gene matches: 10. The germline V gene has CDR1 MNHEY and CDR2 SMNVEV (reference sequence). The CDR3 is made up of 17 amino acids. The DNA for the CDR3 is TGTGCCAGCAGTCGTGGACTAGCGGGGGGTCCAAATAATGAGCAGTTCTTC. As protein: CASSRGLAGGPNNEQFF.

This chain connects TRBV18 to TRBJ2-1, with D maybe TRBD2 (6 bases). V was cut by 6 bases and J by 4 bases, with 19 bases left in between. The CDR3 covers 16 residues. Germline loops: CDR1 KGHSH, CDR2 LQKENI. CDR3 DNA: TGTGCCAGCTCTCTCGTGAAACTAGCCTATTACAATGAGCAGTTCTTC. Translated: CASSLVKLAYYNEQFF.

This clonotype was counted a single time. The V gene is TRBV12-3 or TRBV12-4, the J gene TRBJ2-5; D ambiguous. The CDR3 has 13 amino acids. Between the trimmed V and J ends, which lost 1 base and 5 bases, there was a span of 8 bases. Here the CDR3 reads CASSLVDEETQYF. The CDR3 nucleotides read TGTGCCAGCAGTTTAGTAGATGAGGAGACCCAGTACTTC.

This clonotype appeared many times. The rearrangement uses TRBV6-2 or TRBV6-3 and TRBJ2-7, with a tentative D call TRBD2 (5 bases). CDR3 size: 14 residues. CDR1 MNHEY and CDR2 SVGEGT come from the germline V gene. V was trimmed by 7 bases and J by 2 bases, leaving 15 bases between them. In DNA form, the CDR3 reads TGTGCCAGCATTGATTCGGACTTGACCTACGAGCAGTACTTC. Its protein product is CASIDSDLTYEQYF.

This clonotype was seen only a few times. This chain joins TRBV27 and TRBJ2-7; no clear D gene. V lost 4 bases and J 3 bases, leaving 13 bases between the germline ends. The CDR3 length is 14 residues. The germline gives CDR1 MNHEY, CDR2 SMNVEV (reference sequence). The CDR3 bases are TGTGCCAGCAGTTCAAAGGTACCGGGCTACGAGCAGTACTTC. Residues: CASSSKVPGYEQYF.

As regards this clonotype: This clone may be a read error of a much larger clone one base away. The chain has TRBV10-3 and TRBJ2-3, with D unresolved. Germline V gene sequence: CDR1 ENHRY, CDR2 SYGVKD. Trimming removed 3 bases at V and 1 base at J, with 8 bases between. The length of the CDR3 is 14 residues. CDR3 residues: CAISEAWGTDTQYF. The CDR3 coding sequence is TGTGCCATCAGTGAAGCGTGGGGCACAGATACGCAGTATTTT.

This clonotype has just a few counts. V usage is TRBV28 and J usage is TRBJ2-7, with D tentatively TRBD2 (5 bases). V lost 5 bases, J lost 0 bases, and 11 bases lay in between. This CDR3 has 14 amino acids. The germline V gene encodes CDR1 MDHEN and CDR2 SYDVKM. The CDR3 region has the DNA TGTGCCAGCAGTATTTTAGCGTACTCCTACGAGCAGTACTTC. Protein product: CASSILAYSYEQYF. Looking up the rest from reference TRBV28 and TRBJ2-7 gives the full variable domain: DVKVTQSSRYLVKRTGEKVFLECVQDMDHENMFWYRQDPGLGLRLIYFSYDVKMKEKGDIPEGYSVSREKKERFSLILESASTNQTSMYLCASSILAYSYEQYFGPGTRLTVT.

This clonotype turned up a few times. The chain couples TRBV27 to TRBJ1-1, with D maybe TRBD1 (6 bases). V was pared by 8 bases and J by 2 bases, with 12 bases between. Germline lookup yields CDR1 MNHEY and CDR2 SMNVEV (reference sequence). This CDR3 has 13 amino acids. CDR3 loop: CASAWTVNTEAFF. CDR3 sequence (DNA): TGTGCCAGCGCCTGGACAGTAAACACTGAAGCTTTCTTT.

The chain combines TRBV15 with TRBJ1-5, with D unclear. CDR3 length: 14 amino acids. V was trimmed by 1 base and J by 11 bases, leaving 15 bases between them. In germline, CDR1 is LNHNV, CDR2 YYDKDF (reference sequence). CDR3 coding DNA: TGTGCCACCAGCAGAGTAGGAATCCTGTCGGCCCAGCATTTT. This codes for CATSRVGILSAQHF.

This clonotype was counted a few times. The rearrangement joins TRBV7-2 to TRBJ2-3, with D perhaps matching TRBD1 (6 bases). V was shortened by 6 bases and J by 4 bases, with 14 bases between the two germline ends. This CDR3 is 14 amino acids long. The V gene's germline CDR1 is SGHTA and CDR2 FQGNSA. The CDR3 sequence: CASSSSPGADTQYF. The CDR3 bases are TGTGCCAGCAGTTCGTCCCCAGGGGCAGATACGCAGTATTTT.

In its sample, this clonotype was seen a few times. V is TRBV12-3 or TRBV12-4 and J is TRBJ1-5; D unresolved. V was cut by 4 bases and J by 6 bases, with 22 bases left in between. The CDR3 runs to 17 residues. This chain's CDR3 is CASSSHSGLPSGQPQHF. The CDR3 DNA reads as TGTGCCAGCAGTTCCCATTCGGGTCTACCATCAGGTCAGCCCCAGCATTTT.

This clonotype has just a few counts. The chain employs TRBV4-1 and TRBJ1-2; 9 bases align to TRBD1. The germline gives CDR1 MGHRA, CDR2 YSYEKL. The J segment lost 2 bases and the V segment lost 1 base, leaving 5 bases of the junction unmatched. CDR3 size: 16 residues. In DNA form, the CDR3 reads TGCGCCAGCAGCCAAGTGGTACAGGGGGCGAACTATGGCTACACCTTC. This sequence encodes CASSQVVQGANYGYTF.

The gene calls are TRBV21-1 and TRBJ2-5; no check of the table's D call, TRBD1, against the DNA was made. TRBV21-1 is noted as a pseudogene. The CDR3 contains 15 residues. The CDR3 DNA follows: TGTGCCAGCAGCTCCCTGGCCAAACGCCAAGAGACCCAGTACTTC. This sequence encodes CASSSLAKRQETQYF.

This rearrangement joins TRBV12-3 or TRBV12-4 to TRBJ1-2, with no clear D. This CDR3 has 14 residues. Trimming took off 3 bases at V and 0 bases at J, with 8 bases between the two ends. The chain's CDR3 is CASSFQSANYGYTF. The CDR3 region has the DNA TGTGCCAGCAGTTTCCAATCAGCTAACTATGGCTACACCTTC.

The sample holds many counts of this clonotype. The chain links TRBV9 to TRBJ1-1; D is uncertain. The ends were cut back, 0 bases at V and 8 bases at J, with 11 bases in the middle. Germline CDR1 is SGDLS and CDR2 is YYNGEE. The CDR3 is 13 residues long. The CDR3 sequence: CASSVDGAGEAFF. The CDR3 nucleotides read TGTGCCAGCAGCGTAGACGGTGCTGGGGAAGCTTTCTTT.

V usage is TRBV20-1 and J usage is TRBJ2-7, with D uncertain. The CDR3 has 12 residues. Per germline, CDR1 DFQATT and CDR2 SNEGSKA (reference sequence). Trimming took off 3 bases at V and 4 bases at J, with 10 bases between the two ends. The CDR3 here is CSASGWDYEQYF. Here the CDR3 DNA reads TGCAGTGCTAGCGGTTGGGATTACGAGCAGTACTTC.

CDR3 sequence (DNA): TGTGCCAGCAGCCCCCAAGCGGGGGCCAGCTCTGGGGCCAACGTCCTGACTTTC. Translating gives CASSPQAGASSGANVLTF. This chain uses TRBV7-2 with TRBJ2-6, with 8 bases matching TRBD2. With 5 bases clipped from V and 0 bases from J, the junction kept 9 bases outside the gene matches. The CDR3 length is 18 residues. Looked up from germline, CDR1 is SGHTA and CDR2 is FQGNSA. Variable domain in full (rest from reference TRBV7-2 and TRBJ2-6): GAGVSQSPSNKVTEKGKDVELRCDPISGHTALYWYRQSLGQGLEFLIYFQGNSAPDKSGLPSDRFSAERTGGSVSTLTIQRTQQEDSAVYLCASSPQAGASSGANVLTFGAGSRLTVL.

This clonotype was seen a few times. CDR3 DNA: TGTGCCAGCAGCTTATGGACAGGCGCTAACTATGGCTACACCTTC. It codes for CASSLWTGANYGYTF. The chain recombines TRBV7-9 with TRBJ1-2; 7 positions match TRBD1. Per the germline V gene, CDR1 is SEHNR and CDR2 is FQNEAQ (reference sequence). J lost 0 bases, V lost 2 bases, and 3 bases had no gene match. The CDR3 covers 15 residues.

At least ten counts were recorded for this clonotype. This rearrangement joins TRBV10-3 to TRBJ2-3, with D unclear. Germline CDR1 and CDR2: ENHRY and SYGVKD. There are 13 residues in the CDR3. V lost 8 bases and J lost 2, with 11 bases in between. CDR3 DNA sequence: TGTGCCATCGGGTGGGCGACCACAGATACGCAGTATTTT. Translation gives CAIGWATTDTQYF.

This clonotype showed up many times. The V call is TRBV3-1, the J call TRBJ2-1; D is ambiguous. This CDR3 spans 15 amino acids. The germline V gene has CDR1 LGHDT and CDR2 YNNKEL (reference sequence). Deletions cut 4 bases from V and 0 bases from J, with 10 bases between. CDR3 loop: CASSPLRSSYNEQFF. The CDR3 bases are TGTGCCAGCAGCCCGTTGAGGAGCTCCTACAATGAGCAGTTCTTC.

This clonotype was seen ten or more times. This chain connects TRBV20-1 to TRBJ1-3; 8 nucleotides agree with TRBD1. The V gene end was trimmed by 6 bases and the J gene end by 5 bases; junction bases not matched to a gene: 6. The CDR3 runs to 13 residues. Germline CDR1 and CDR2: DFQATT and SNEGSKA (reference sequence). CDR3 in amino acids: CSATQGGRNTIYF. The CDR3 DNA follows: TGCAGTGCAACACAGGGGGGGAGAAACACCATATATTTT.

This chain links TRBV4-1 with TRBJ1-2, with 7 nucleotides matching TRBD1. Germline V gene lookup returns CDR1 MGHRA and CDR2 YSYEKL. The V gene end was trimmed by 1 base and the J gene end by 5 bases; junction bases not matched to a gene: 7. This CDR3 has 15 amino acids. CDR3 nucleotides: TGCGCCAGCAGCCAAGGACATAACAGGGGTTATGGCTACACCTTC. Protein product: CASSQGHNRGYGYTF.

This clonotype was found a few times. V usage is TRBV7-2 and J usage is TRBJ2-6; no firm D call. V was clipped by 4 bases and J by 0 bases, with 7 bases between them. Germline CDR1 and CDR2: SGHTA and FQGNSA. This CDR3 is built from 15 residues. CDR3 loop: CASSSINSGANVLTF. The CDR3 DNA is TGTGCCAGCAGCTCTATAAACTCTGGGGCCAACGTCCTGACTTTC.

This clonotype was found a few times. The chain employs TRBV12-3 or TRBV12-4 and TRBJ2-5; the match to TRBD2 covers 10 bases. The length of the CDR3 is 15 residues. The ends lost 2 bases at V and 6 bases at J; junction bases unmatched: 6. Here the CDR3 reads CASSLLAGALKTQYF. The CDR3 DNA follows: TGTGCCAGCAGTTTACTAGCGGGGGCTCTGAAGACCCAGTACTTC.

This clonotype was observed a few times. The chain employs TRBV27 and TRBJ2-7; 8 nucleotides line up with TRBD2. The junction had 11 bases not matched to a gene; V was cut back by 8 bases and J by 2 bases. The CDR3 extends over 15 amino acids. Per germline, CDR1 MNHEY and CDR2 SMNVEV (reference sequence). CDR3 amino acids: CASRAGRGATYEQYF. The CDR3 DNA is TGTGCCAGCCGGGCTGGGCGGGGGGCGACCTACGAGCAGTACTTC.